This T cell receptor (beta chain) was documented in a study of a mutant IDH1 vaccine in newly diagnosed glioma. Across the study: Vaccination started 4-6 weeks after radiotherapy alone, or with temozolomide cycles. Standard pretreatment was either radiotherapy, temozolomide, or, for most, radiochemotherapy with temozolomide. The study, taken as a whole, reports: Altogether, approximately 93% of patients exhibited vaccine-induced immune responses.

Germline CDR1 is SGHRS and CDR2 is YFSETQ. This CDR3 contains 15 residues. V lost 0 bases to trimming and J lost 4 bases; unmatched junction nucleotides: 4. Specified time point: week 5, during vaccination. With topical imiquimod, each dose of the vaccine consisted of 300 ug of mutant IDH1 20-mer peptide. The study enrolled donors with new WHO grade 3 or 4 IDH1-mutant, ATRX-lost astrocytomas. The repertoire was sequenced with immunoSEQ multiplex PCR; TCRdb's copy has only in-frame clones and lacks some. Of 30,000 to 40,000 clones in the sample, about 86% were seen once. Turning to this clone: Antigen specificity is unknown.

The chain employs TRBV5-1 and TRBJ1-2; TRBD1 agrees at 9 bases. The specimen was PBMCs, collected from a glioma patient whose treatment included an IDH1 peptide vaccine. The clonotype was recovered from a man aged 25 to 40 with glioma. This chain's CDR3 is CASSLGGQGIYGYTF. In nucleotides, the CDR3 is TGCGCCAGCAGCTTGGGTGGACAGGGGATCTATGGCTACACCTTC.